The entry below gives a single T cell receptor beta chain sequence along with its context. What it binds is unknown. These data come from a study of cytomegalovirus exposure and HLA in healthy donors. General study findings and limits: The later analysis indicated that the majority of CMV-associated TCR beta chains appeared HLA-restricted.

PCR employed 60 Vbeta and 13 Jbeta primers. Assay: immunoSEQ multiplex PCR; the TCRdb copy retains only in-frame clones and omits some. Here the sample spans around 130,000 clones, around 70% being singletons. V shed 9 bases, J shed 4 bases, and the junction held 3 bases outside the gene matches. CDR1 is MNHNS, CDR2 SASEGT, per germline. This CDR3 spans 13 amino acids. Sequenced sample: PBMCs. The chain has TRBV6-1 and TRBJ2-6, with 7 bases lining up with TRBD1. The receptor was isolated from a woman aged 25 to 45 in good health and CMV-seronegative. The CDR3, as DNA: TGTGCCAGTAGGGGGCTCGGGGCCAACGTCCTGACTTTC. Its protein is CASRGLGANVLTF.